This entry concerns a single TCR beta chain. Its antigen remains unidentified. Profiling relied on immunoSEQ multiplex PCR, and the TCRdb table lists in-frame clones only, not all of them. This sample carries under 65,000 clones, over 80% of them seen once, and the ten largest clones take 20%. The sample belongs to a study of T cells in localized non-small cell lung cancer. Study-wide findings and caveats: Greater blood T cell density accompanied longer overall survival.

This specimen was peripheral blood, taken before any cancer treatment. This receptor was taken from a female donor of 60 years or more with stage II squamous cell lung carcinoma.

The CDR3 DNA sequence: TGTGCCACCCCCACAGGGAACCATGGCTACACCTTC. This sequence encodes CATPTGNHGYTF. The rearrangement uses TRBV28 and TRBJ1-2, with a weak D call TRBD1 (6 bases). Trimming left V 10 bases short and J 6 bases short, with 15 bases between. The CDR3 extends over 12 amino acids. Germline V gives CDR1 MDHEN, CDR2 SYDVKM.